These T cell receptor beta chains were read from a single sample in a study of blood T cell repertoires in COVID-19. Using immunoSEQ multiplex PCR, the repertoire was profiled, and TCRdb retains in-frame clones only, with some absent. The sample lists 30,000 to 35,000 clones; about 93% were seen once. The specimen sequenced was peripheral blood. The origin of the receptors is a human donor in a cohort sampled during active COVID-19. Each CDR3 is given with its conserved first and last residue. Fields, in order: D gene, clone size, J gene, V gene, CDR3 protein, CDR3 DNA. D genes are given only for firm matches. Size is omitted from some rows. Given values are once, few, many or a class for expanded clones.

TRBD1	.	TRBJ1-2	TRBV5-4	CASSTATGYSYTF	TGTGCCAGCAGCACCGCGACAGGGTATAGCTACACCTTC
.	once	TRBJ1-4	TRBV30	CAWSTGLPGEKLFF	TGTGCCTGGAGTACAGGCCTGCCGGGTGAAAAACTGTTTTTT
.	.	TRBJ1-2	TRBV4-2	CASSHKSNQFNYGYTF	TGTGCCAGCAGCCATAAGAGCAACCAATTTAACTATGGCTACACCTTC
.	.	TRBJ2-7	TRBV7-9	CASSLGGDEQYF	TGTGCCAGCAGCTTAGGGGGCGACGAGCAGTACTTC
.	.	TRBJ1-2	TRBV10-2	CASSATGHQFGTYGYTF	TGCGCCAGCAGTGCTACGGGACACCAATTTGGGACCTATGGCTACACCTTC
TRBD1	.	TRBJ1-2	TRBV7-8	CASSNLDRFLIYGYTF	TGTGCCAGCAGCAACCTGGACAGGTTCCTTATCTATGGCTACACCTTC
TRBD1	.	TRBJ1-1	TRBV7-6	CASSARDRLNTEAFF	TGTGCCAGCAGCGCGAGGGACAGACTGAACACTGAAGCTTTCTTT
.	once	TRBJ1-1	TRBV6-6	CASSPSPGGDTEAFF	TGTGCCAGCAGCCCTTCGCCGGGGGGGGACACTGAAGCTTTCTTT
TRBD1	.	TRBJ2-7	TRBV4-1	CASSHGTGTDTYEQYF	TGCGCCAGCAGCCACGGCACCGGGACAGATACCTACGAGCAGTACTTC
TRBD1	.	TRBJ1-6	TRBV9	CASSVGWDSNSPLHF	TGTGCCAGCAGCGTAGGATGGGACAGTAATTCACCCCTCCACTTT
.	.	TRBJ1-1	TRBV5-1	CASSPGQLGAEAFF	TGCGCCAGCAGCCCGGGACAACTGGGCGCTGAAGCTTTCTTT
TRBD2	once	TRBJ2-5	TRBV15	CATSRVGLAGGQETQYF	TGTGCCACCAGCAGAGTCGGACTAGCGGGGGGGCAAGAGACCCAGTACTTC
TRBD2	.	TRBJ2-1	TRBV7-3	CASSPRAGGIYNEQFF	TGTGCCAGCAGCCCCCGAGCGGGAGGGATTTACAATGAGCAGTTCTTC
.	once	TRBJ1-5	TRBV30	CAWSVAPNEPQHF	TGTGCCTGGAGTGTGGCCCCAAACGAGCCCCAGCATTTT
TRBD2	.	TRBJ2-3	TRBV7-6	CASSSSGGRTDTQYF	TGTGCCAGCAGCTCTAGCGGGGGTCGAACAGATACGCAGTATTTT
.	.	TRBJ2-3	TRBV9	CASRSGASTDTQYF	TGTGCCAGCAGGAGTGGGGCTAGCACAGATACGCAGTATTTT
TRBD1	.	TRBJ1-2	TRBV4-1	CASSHPIRQGTMYGYTF	TGCGCCAGCAGCCACCCGATTCGACAGGGGACTATGTATGGCTACACCTTC
TRBD1	.	TRBJ2-5	TRBV5-1	CASSFGTGQETQYF	TGCGCCAGCAGCTTCGGGACAGGGCAAGAGACCCAGTACTTC
.	.	TRBJ1-2	TRBV25-1	CASSEISPQASGYTF	TGTGCCAGCAGTGAAATATCCCCCCAGGCTTCTGGCTACACCTTC
.	.	TRBJ1-1	TRBV7-9	CASSSHTARRNTEAFF	TGTGCCAGCAGCTCCCACACGGCGAGGAGGAACACTGAAGCTTTCTTT
TRBD1	.	TRBJ1-2	TRBV28	CASSLVAGGHYGYTF	TGTGCCAGCAGTTTAGTAGCAGGGGGACACTATGGCTACACCTTC
TRBD1	.	TRBJ2-1	TRBV11-2	CASSRQGRYNEQFF	TGTGCCAGCAGCCGACAGGGAAGATACAATGAGCAGTTCTTC
.	.	TRBJ2-3	TRBV2	CASRGTGDTQYF	TGTGCCAGCCGCGGGACGGGGGATACGCAGTATTTT
TRBD2	.	TRBJ2-7	TRBV28	CASSSPRAGGYEQYF	TGTGCCAGCAGCTCCCCCCGGGCGGGGGGCTACGAGCAGTACTTC
TRBD1	.	TRBJ1-2	TRBV7-9	CASSPGGGQEFSNYGYTF	TGTGCCAGCAGCCCCGGTGGGGGACAGGAATTTTCTAACTATGGCTACACCTTC
TRBD2	.	TRBJ2-5	TRBV12-3/TRBV12-4	CASNRAGGETQYF	TGTGCCAGCAATAGGGCGGGAGGGGAGACCCAGTACTTC
.	.	TRBJ1-6	TRBV15	CATSRGLSGWNSPLHF	TGTGCCACCAGCAGAGGATTATCGGGGTGGAATTCACCCCTCCACTTT
.	.	TRBJ2-2	TRBV6-6	CASSYSGGQFGELFF	TGTGCCAGCAGTTACTCGGGGGGGCAATTCGGGGAGCTGTTTTTT
.	.	TRBJ2-1	TRBV7-6	CASSLALLTRSSYNEQFF	TGTGCCAGCAGCTTAGCGCTACTAACCCGGAGCTCCTACAATGAGCAGTTCTTC
.	once	TRBJ2-3	TRBV11-2	CASSFGGGTDTQYF	TGTGCCAGCAGCTTCGGAGGGGGCACAGATACGCAGTATTTT
.	once	TRBJ2-1	TRBV3-1/TRBV3-2	CASSQSGDPVYNEQFF	TGTGCCAGCAGCCAGTCAGGGGACCCGGTTTACAATGAGCAGTTCTTC
TRBD1	.	TRBJ1-2	TRBV7-8	CASSLPGQGADGYTF	TGTGCCAGCAGCCTGCCCGGACAGGGGGCGGATGGCTACACCTTC
.	.	TRBJ2-2	TRBV21-1	CASSNGLAGGANTGELFF	TGTGCCAGCAGCAATGGACTAGCGGGGGGCGCGAACACCGGGGAGCTGTTTTTT
.	.	TRBJ2-3	TRBV2	CASLRDSNTDTQYF	TGTGCCAGCTTGCGGGACAGTAACACAGATACGCAGTATTTT
.	.	TRBJ2-2	TRBV2	CASTGEYSGELFF	TGTGCCAGCACGGGGGAGTACAGCGGGGAGCTGTTTTTT
.	.	TRBJ2-5	TRBV7-3	CASSQRGQETQYF	TGTGCCAGCAGCCAAAGGGGTCAAGAGACCCAGTACTTC
.	.	TRBJ2-7	TRBV27	CASSPGGFGLSYEQYF	TGTGCCAGCAGTCCTGGCGGGTTCGGTTTGTCCTACGAGCAGTACTTC
.	.	TRBJ1-2	TRBV4-1	CASSQDNRQVFSGGYTF	TGCGCCAGCAGCCAAGACAACCGTCAAGTATTTTCGGGTGGCTACACCTTC
.	.	TRBJ2-2	TRBV27	CASSLSGGWGNTGELFF	TGTGCCAGCAGTTTATCCGGGGGTTGGGGGAACACCGGGGAGCTGTTTTTT
.	.	TRBJ2-5	TRBV19	CASSTGVFQETQYF	TGTGCCAGTAGTACAGGGGTGTTTCAAGAGACCCAGTACTTC
TRBD1	once	TRBJ1-2	TRBV6-5	CASSPGTAANYGYTF	TGTGCCAGCAGCCCCGGGACAGCCGCTAACTATGGCTACACCTTC
TRBD1	.	TRBJ1-1	TRBV7-9	CASSLGQMNTEAFF	TGTGCCAGCAGCTTGGGACAGATGAACACTGAAGCTTTCTTT
.	.	TRBJ1-1	TRBV29-1	CSVARVEAFF	TGCAGCGTCGCTCGGGTAGAAGCTTTCTTT
.	.	TRBJ1-2	TRBV10-2	CASSDRNNYGYTF	TGCGCCAGCAGTGACAGAAACAACTATGGCTACACCTTC
TRBD2	.	TRBJ2-5	TRBV4-2	CASSLQLAGVLETQYF	TGTGCCAGCAGCCTACAGCTAGCGGGGGTTTTGGAGACCCAGTACTTC
.	.	TRBJ1-6	TRBV19	CASTIRRQVSNSPLHF	TGTGCCAGTACCATTCGACGGCAGGTGTCAAATTCACCCCTCCACTTT
TRBD1	.	TRBJ1-2	TRBV5-1	CASSLGETGAAYGYTF	TGCGCCAGCAGCTTGGGAGAGACAGGGGCGGCCTATGGCTACACCTTC
TRBD2	.	TRBJ2-7	TRBV5-5	CASSLTGGAYEQYF	TGTGCCAGCAGCTTGACCGGGGGGGCCTACGAGCAGTACTTC
.	.	TRBJ1-1	TRBV27	CASSTVEMDSLNTEAFF	TGTGCCAGCAGTACGGTCGAAATGGACAGCCTGAACACTGAAGCTTTCTTT
.	.	TRBJ2-7	TRBV7-6	CASSLAFDEQYF	TGTGCCAGCAGCTTAGCCTTTGACGAGCAGTACTTC
TRBD2	.	TRBJ2-3	TRBV9	CASTGLAGTDTQYF	TGTGCCAGCACCGGACTAGCGGGTACAGATACGCAGTATTTT
.	.	TRBJ2-7	TRBV6-5	CASSYSTWGVNEQYF	TGTGCCAGCAGTTACTCTACGTGGGGAGTCAACGAGCAGTACTTC
TRBD1	.	TRBJ2-7	TRBV29-1	CSTRQGQGSYEQYF	TGCAGCACTCGCCAGGGACAGGGATCCTACGAGCAGTACTTC
.	medium-sized	TRBJ2-7	TRBV23-1	CASSRPTSEQYF	TGCGCCAGCAGTCGACCGACTAGCGAGCAGTACTTC
TRBD2	.	TRBJ2-3	TRBV5-1	CASSLGLAGGLTDTQYF	TGCGCCAGCAGCCTCGGACTAGCGGGAGGGCTCACAGATACGCAGTATTTT
.	.	TRBJ1-5	TRBV3-1/TRBV3-2	CASSQSRVYSNQPQHF	TGTGCCAGCAGCCAATCACGGGTCTATAGCAATCAGCCCCAGCATTTT